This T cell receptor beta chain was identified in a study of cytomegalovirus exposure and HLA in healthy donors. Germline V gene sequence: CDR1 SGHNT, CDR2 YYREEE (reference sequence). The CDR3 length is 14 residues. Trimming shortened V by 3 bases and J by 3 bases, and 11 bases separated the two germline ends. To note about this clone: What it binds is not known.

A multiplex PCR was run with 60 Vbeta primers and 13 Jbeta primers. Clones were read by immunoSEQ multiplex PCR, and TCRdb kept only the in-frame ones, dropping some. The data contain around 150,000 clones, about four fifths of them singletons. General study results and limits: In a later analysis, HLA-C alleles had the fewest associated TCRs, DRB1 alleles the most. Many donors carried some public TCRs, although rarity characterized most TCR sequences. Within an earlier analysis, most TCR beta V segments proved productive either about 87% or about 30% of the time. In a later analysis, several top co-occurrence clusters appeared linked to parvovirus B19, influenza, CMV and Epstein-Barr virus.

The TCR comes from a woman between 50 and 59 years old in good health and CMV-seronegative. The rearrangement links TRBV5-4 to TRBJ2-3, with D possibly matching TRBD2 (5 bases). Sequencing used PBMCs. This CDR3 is CASSSGLVTDTQYF. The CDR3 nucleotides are TGTGCCAGCAGCTCAGGACTCGTAACAGATACGCAGTATTTT.